The T cell receptor (beta chain) described here comes from a study of blood T cell repertoires in COVID-19. On the study more broadly: Sample material is recorded as cDNA or gDNA derived from T cells, B-cell-depleted T cells, or PBMCs.

Study processing details: Counts of nucleated cells, estimated from reference gene primer amplification, were obtained. Data came from immunoSEQ multiplex PCR; TCRdb stores just in-frame clones and leaves some out. The V and J calls and the clone size are those of that table, but D and trimming were determined from the DNA. Among 130,000 or so clones listed, around 83% were seen once. Participants were placed into cohorts based on the clinical history they reported. The V and J ends lost 1 base and 8 bases respectively, with 14 bases between them. This CDR3 is built from 13 residues. CDR1 GTSNPN and CDR2 SVGIG come from the germline V gene (reference sequence).

Sequencing input: PBMCs or T cells enriched from blood (not recorded which). This clonotype originated in a woman aged 30 to 39 who had recovered from COVID-19. This rearrangement joins TRBV30 to TRBJ1-2, with a tentative D call TRBD1 (5 bases). The CDR3: CAWSAGLLRGYTF. Written as DNA, the CDR3 is TGTGCCTGGAGTGCGGGACTTTTAAGGGGCTACACCTTC. The variable domain in full, with the rest retrieved from reference TRBV30 and TRBJ1-2, is SQTIHQWPATLVQPVGSPLSLECTVEGTSNPNLYWYRQAAGRGLQLLFYSVGIGQISSEVPQNLSASRPQDRQFILSSKKLLLSDSGFYLCAWSAGLLRGYTFGSGTRLTVV.